What follows are 5 T cell receptor beta chains derived from one specimen sequenced in a study of cytomegalovirus exposure and HLA in healthy donors. PCR primers comprised 60 Vbeta and 13 Jbeta primers. The data were produced by immunoSEQ multiplex PCR, yet TCRdb's version contains in-frame clones alone and is incomplete. The table has some 190,000 clones, roughly 81% seen once. Sequenced material: PBMCs. The receptors here all came from a woman in her 30s in good health and CMV-seropositive.

This clone is a singleton in its sample. The genes are TRBV11-3 and TRBJ2-7; D unresolved. V lost 2 bases and J 1 base, leaving 6 bases between the germline ends. CDR1 is SGHNT, CDR2 YENEEA, per germline. This CDR3 has 13 residues. The CDR3 coding sequence is TGTGCCAGCAGCTTATCCCCATCCTACGAGCAGTACTTC. Protein sequence: CASSLSPSYEQYF. Complete variable domain (other parts from reference TRBV11-3 and TRBJ2-7): EAGVVQSPRYKIIEKKQPVAFWCNPISGHNTLYWYLQNLGQGPELLIRYENEEAVDDSQLPKDRFSAERLKGVDSTLKIQPAELGDSAVYLCASSLSPSYEQYFGPGTRLTVT.

The rearrangement uses TRBV7-9 and TRBJ1-1; D gene unclear. The V and J ends lost 5 bases and 3 bases respectively, with 19 bases between them. Per the germline V gene, CDR1 is SEHNR and CDR2 is FQNEAQ (reference sequence). The CDR3 totals 16 residues. The DNA of the CDR3 is TGTGCCAGCAGCCAGTCCTTTGGTAATGGTGACACTGAAGCTTTCTTT. Translating it yields CASSQSFGNGDTEAFF.

The chain combines TRBV5-4 with TRBJ2-3, with 10 bases matching TRBD1. This CDR3 comprises 13 residues. V shed 10 bases and J 5 bases; nucleotides not matched to a gene: 7. From germline, CDR1 is SGHNT and CDR2 YYREEE (reference sequence). CDR3 sequence: CAGLDRGLDTQYF. The CDR3 DNA reads TGTGCCGGACTGGACAGGGGGTTAGATACGCAGTATTTT.

CDR3 residues: CASKVGAGTVYEQYF. The CDR3 DNA is TGTGCCAGCAAGGTGGGGGCTGGTACTGTCTACGAGCAGTACTTC. The chain carries TRBV7-8 and TRBJ2-7; possible D gene TRBD1, 6 bases. Germline CDR1 SGHVS, CDR2 FQNEAQ. V dropped 7 bases and J dropped 3 bases, with 19 bases sitting between them. This CDR3 spans 15 amino acids.

This chain connects TRBV19 to TRBJ1-1; possibly TRBD1 for D (5 bases). Germline CDR1 and CDR2: LNHDA and SQIVND (reference sequence). V lost 9 bases to trimming and J lost 6 bases, with 17 bases between them. The CDR3 extends over 13 amino acids. The CDR3 sequence: CASTLSGHSEAFF. CDR3 DNA: TGTGCCAGCACCCTCTCCGGACATTCTGAAGCTTTCTTT.